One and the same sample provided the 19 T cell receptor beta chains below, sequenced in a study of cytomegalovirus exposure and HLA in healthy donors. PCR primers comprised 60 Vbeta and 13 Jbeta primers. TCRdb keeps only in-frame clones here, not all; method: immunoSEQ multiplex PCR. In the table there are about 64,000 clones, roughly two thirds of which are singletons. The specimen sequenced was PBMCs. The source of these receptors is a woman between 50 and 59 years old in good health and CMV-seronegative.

This CDR3 is CASSSFGGNTEAFF. The CDR3 DNA is TGTGCCAGCAGCTCTTTCGGGGGGAACACTGAAGCTTTCTTT. The V and J genes are TRBV2 and TRBJ1-1; the D gene is possibly TRBD1 (5 bases). The germline gives CDR1 SNHLY, CDR2 FYNNEI. V was cut by 6 bases and J by 1 base, with 12 bases left in between. The CDR3 covers 14 residues. Drawing the rest from reference TRBV2 and TRBJ1-1, the complete variable domain is EPEVTQTPSHQVTQMGQEVILRCVPISNHLYFYWYRQILGQKVEFLVSFYNNEISEKSEIFDDQFSVERPDGSNFTLKIRSTKLEDSAMYFCASSSFGGNTEAFFGQGTRLTVV.

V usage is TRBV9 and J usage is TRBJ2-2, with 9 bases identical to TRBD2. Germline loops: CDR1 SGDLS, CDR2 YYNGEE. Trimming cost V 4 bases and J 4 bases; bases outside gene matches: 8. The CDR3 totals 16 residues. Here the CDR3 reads CASSLIAGVGTGELFF. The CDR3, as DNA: TGTGCCAGCAGCCTAATAGCGGGAGTGGGCACCGGGGAGCTGTTTTTT.

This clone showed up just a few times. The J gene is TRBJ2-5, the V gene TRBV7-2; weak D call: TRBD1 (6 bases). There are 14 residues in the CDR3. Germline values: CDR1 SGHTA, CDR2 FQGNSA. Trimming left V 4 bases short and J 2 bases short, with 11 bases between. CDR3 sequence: CASSYQTGQETQYF. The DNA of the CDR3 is TGTGCCAGCAGCTACCAAACAGGGCAAGAGACCCAGTACTTC. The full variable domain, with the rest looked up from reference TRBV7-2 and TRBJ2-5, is GAGVSQSPSNKVTEKGKDVELRCDPISGHTALYWYRQSLGQGLEFLIYFQGNSAPDKSGLPSDRFSAERTGGSVSTLTIQRTQQEDSAVYLCASSYQTGQETQYFGPGTRLLVL.

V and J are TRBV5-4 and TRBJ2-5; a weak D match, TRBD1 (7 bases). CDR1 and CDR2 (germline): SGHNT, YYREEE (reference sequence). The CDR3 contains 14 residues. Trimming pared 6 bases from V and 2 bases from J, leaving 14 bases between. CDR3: CASTRGEVQETQYF. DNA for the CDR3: TGTGCCAGCACCAGGGGGGAGGTGCAAGAGACCCAGTACTTC.

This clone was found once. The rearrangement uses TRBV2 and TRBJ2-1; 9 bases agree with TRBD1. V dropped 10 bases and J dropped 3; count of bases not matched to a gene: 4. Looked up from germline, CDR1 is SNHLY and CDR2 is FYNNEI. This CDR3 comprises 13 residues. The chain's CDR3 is CATGTGSYNEQFF. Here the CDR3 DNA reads TGTGCCACTGGGACAGGGAGCTACAATGAGCAGTTCTTC.

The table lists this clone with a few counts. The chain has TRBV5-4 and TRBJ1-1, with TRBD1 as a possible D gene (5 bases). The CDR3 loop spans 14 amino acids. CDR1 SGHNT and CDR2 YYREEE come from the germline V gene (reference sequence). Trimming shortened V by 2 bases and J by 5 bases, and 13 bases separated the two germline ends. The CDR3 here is CASSFRSGNTEAFF. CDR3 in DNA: TGTGCCAGCAGCTTCAGATCAGGGAATACTGAAGCTTTCTTT.

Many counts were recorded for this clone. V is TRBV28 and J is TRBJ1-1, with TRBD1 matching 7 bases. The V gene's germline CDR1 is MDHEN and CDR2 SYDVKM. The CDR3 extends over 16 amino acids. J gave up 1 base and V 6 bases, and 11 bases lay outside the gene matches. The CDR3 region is CASSNPKGAGNTEAFF. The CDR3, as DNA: TGTGCCAGCAGCAACCCCAAGGGGGCGGGGAACACTGAAGCTTTCTTT.

The CDR3: CASSLFFAHTGELFF. CDR3 coding DNA: TGTGCCAGCAGCTTATTTTTCGCGCACACCGGGGAGCTGTTTTTT. This chain links TRBV7-2 with TRBJ2-2, with D unresolved. V lost 2 bases and J lost 3, with 10 bases in between. The CDR3 is made up of 15 amino acids. CDR1 and CDR2 from the germline V gene are SGHTA and FQGNSA. The full variable domain, completed using reference TRBV7-2 and TRBJ2-2, is GAGVSQSPSNKVTEKGKDVELRCDPISGHTALYWYRQSLGQGLEFLIYFQGNSAPDKSGLPSDRFSAERTGGSVSTLTIQRTQQEDSAVYLCASSLFFAHTGELFFGEGSRLTVL.

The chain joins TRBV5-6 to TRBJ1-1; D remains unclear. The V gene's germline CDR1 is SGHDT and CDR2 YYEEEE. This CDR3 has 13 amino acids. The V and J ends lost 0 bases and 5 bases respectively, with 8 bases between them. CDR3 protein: CASSLEQLTEAFF. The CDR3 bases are TGTGCCAGCAGCTTGGAACAGTTGACTGAAGCTTTCTTT.

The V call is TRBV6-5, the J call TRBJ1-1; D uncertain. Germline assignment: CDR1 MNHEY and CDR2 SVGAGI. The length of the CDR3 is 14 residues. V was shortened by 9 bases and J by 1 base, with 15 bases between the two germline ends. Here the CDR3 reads CASTPRGTNTEAFF. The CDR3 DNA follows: TGTGCCAGTACCCCCCGGGGAACGAACACTGAAGCTTTCTTT.

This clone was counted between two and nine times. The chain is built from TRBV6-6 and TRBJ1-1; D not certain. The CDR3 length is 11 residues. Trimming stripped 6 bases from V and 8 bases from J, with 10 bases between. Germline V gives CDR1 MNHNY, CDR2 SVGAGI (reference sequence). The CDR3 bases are TGTGCCAGCAGCCCCTACTCCGAAGCTTTCTTT. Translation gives CASSPYSEAFF.

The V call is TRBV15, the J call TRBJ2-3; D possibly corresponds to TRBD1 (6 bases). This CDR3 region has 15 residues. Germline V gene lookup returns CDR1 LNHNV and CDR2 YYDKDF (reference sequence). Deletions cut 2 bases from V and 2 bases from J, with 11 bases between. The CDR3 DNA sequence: TGTGCCACCAGCAGACAGGGGCAGCCCACAGATACGCAGTATTTT. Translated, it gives CATSRQGQPTDTQYF.

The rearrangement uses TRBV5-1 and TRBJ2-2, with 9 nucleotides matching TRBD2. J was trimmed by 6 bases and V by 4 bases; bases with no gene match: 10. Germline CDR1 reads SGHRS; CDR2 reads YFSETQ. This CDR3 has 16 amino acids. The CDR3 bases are TGCGCCAGCAGCCCCTTGGCGGGAGGGCCAGCCGGGGAGCTGTTTTTT. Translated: CASSPLAGGPAGELFF.

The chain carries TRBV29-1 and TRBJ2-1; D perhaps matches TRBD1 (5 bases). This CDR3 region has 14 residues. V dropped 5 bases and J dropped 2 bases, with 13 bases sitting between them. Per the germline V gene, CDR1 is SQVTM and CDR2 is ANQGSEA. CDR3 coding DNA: TGCAGCGTTCCGACCGGCAGGGCCTACAATGAGCAGTTCTTC. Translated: CSVPTGRAYNEQFF.

CDR3 loop: CASSPGDSEDYGYTF. The DNA of the CDR3 is TGCGCCAGCAGCCCAGGGGACAGCGAGGACTATGGCTACACCTTC. The chain links TRBV5-1 to TRBJ1-2; TRBD1 matches at 7 bases. The length of the CDR3 is 15 residues. CDR1 SGHRS and CDR2 YFSETQ come from the germline V gene. V dropped 4 bases and J dropped 3; count of bases not matched to a gene: 9.

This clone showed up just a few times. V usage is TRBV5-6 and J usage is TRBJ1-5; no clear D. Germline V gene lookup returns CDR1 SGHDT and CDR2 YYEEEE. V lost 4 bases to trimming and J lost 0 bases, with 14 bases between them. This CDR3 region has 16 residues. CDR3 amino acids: CASSQGSGYSNQPQHF. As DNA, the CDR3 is TGTGCCAGCAGCCAAGGGAGTGGGTATAGCAATCAGCCCCAGCATTTT.

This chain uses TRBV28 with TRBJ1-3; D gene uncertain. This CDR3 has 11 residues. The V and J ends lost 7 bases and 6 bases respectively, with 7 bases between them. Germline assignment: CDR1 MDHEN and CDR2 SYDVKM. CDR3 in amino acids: CASTRENTIYF. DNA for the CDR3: TGTGCCAGCACGAGAGAAAACACCATATATTTT.

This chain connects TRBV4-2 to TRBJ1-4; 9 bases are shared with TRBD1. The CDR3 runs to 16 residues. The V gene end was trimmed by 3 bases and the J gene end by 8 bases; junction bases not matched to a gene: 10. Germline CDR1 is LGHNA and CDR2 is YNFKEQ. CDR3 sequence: CASSQNTGTGREKLFF. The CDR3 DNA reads TGTGCCAGCAGCCAGAATACCGGGACAGGGCGAGAAAAACTGTTTTTT.

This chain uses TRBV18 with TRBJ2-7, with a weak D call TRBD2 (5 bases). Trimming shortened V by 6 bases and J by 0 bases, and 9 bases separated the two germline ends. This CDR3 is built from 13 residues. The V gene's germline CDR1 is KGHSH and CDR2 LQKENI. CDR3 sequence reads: CASSVAYSYEQYF. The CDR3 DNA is TGTGCCAGCTCGGTAGCGTACTCCTACGAGCAGTACTTC.